Listed here are 23 T cell receptor beta chains from one sample, sequenced in a study of response to subunit inactivated influenza vaccine (dated by TCRdb to between 2018 and 2020). Library construction relied on RT-PCR. The run used an Illumina HiSeq 2500. TCRdb handled the public reads itself, with Q25 trimming in fastp and clone calling in MiXCR, and kept productive beta chains. Each record represents a unique CDR3 protein, reported with the most common genes and DNA among its rows. Across this sample there are 800,000 or so distinct CDR3 sequences, with approximately 22% seen only once. Roughly 10% of the sample is taken by the ten largest. Sequences were derived from PBMCs from blood, sampled 5 days after vaccination. The receptors originated from a man aged 50-60 years who received an inactivated influenza vaccine. Donor details come from another sample of the same person, matched by shared clones.

The rearrangement links TRBV12-3 or TRBV12-4 to TRBJ2-7; the match to TRBD2 covers 9 bases. The CDR3 length is 15 residues. J gave up 2 bases and V 3 bases, and 5 bases lay outside the gene matches. CDR3 residues: CASSFAAGGPYEQYF. Here the CDR3 DNA reads TGTGCCAGCAGTTTCGCCGCGGGGGGGCCCTACGAGCAGTACTTC.

The V call is TRBV3-1, the J call TRBJ2-7; 7 nucleotides agree with TRBD2. The V gene end was trimmed by 0 bases and the J gene end by 6 bases; junction bases not matched to a gene: 5. The CDR3 consists of 14 residues. Germline V gene sequence: CDR1 LGHDT, CDR2 YNNKEL (reference sequence). The CDR3 protein is CASSQEGGSREQYF. The CDR3 DNA sequence: TGTGCCAGCAGCCAAGAGGGAGGGTCCCGCGAGCAGTACTTC.

With respect to this clonotype: A clone one base away is much larger, so this may be a read error. The chain is built from TRBV5-1 and TRBJ1-1; D uncertain. The CDR3 covers 13 residues. Germline V gene data show CDR1 as SGHRS and CDR2 as YFSETQ. V lost 2 bases and J lost 1, with 6 bases in between. The CDR3 bases are TGCGCCAGCAGCTTTGACCCGAACACTGAAGCTTTCTTT. Protein product: CASSFDPNTEAFF.

J is TRBJ2-5 and V is TRBV6-5, with D hard to call. Germline V gives CDR1 MNHEY, CDR2 SVGAGI. With 0 bases removed from V and 7 bases from J, the gap between germline ends came to 9 bases. The CDR3 runs 13 residues. The CDR3 reads CASSYSLIGTQYF. CDR3 coding DNA: TGTGCCAGCAGTTACTCACTAATCGGGACCCAGTACTTC.

This clonotype was counted a few times. The rearrangement uses TRBV20-1 and TRBJ2-1, with no clear D. Looked up from germline, CDR1 is DFQATT and CDR2 is SNEGSKA (reference sequence). V was pared by 4 bases and J by 7 bases, with 14 bases between. This CDR3 comprises 13 residues. This CDR3 reads CSANLRGANEQFF. CDR3 DNA sequence: TGCAGTGCTAACCTTCGAGGTGCGAATGAGCAGTTCTTC.

This clonotype was counted only a few times. The chain joins TRBV29-1 to TRBJ1-2, with 10 bases fitting TRBD1. Trimming at V came to 6 bases and at J to 6 bases, leaving 7 bases not matched to a gene. CDR1 and CDR2 (germline): SQVTM, ANQGSEA. The CDR3 has 13 amino acids. The CDR3, as DNA: TGCAGCGTCGCCCGGGACAGGGGTAATGGCTACACCTTC. Its translation: CSVARDRGNGYTF.

The chain is built from TRBV12-3 or TRBV12-4 and TRBJ1-5; D unclear. CDR3 length equals 13 residues. V was shortened by 2 bases and J by 6 bases, with 8 bases between the two germline ends. CDR3 coding DNA: TGTGCCAGCAGTTTATTGTCCGGTCAGCCCCAGCATTTT. As protein: CASSLLSGQPQHF.

This clonotype was picked up a small number of times. V usage is TRBV4-3 and J usage is TRBJ2-7, with 9 bases fitting TRBD2. This CDR3 is 15 amino acids long. Trimming at V came to 1 base and at J to 5 bases, leaving 6 bases not matched to a gene. Germline V gene lookup returns CDR1 LGHNA and CDR2 YSLEER. The CDR3 DNA sequence: TGCGCCAGCAGCCAAGGAATGGTAGCGGGAGACGAGCAGTACTTC. As protein: CASSQGMVAGDEQYF.

This chain uses TRBV4-1 with TRBJ2-3; 9 nucleotides line up with TRBD1. Per germline, CDR1 MGHRA and CDR2 YSYEKL. V lost 5 bases to trimming and J lost 5 bases; unmatched junction nucleotides: 11. The CDR3 consists of 16 residues. The CDR3 nucleotides read TGCGCCAGCAGCACCAGACAGGGGGGTTTTGTAGATACGCAGTATTTT. Translation gives CASSTRQGGFVDTQYF.

A few counts support this clonotype. This chain links TRBV20-1 with TRBJ2-5, with 10 bases aligning to TRBD2. Trimming removed 4 bases from V and 1 base from J; junction bases left unmatched: 12. Germline values: CDR1 DFQATT, CDR2 SNEGSKA (reference sequence). The CDR3 has 17 residues. The CDR3 loop is CSANSREASGSQETQYF. The CDR3 bases are TGCAGTGCTAATTCCCGGGAGGCTAGCGGGAGCCAAGAGACCCAGTACTTC.

The rearrangement uses TRBV5-1 and TRBJ1-5; D ambiguous. V was clipped by 0 bases and J by 2 bases, with 9 bases between them. The CDR3 has 15 amino acids. Germline lookup yields CDR1 SGHRS and CDR2 YFSETQ. The CDR3 region is CASSLEGNRNQPQHF. The CDR3 DNA sequence: TGCGCCAGCAGCTTGGAGGGAAATCGCAATCAGCCCCAGCATTTT.

The chain links TRBV5-1 to TRBJ1-1; D uncertain. CDR3 size: 15 residues. The germline V gene encodes CDR1 SGHRS and CDR2 YFSETQ. Deletions cut 4 bases from V and 1 base from J, with 14 bases between. The CDR3 DNA sequence: TGCGCCAGCAGCGTAGACGGACGGAAGAACACTGAAGCTTTCTTT. As protein: CASSVDGRKNTEAFF. The full variable domain, rest sourced from reference TRBV5-1 and TRBJ1-1, is KAGVTQTPRYLIKTRGQQVTLSCSPISGHRSVSWYQQTPGQGLQFLFEYFSETQRNKGNFPGRFSGRQFSNSRSEMNVSTLELGDSALYLCASSVDGRKNTEAFFGQGTRLTVV.

This clonotype was seen only a few times. J is TRBJ2-5 and V is TRBV7-6; no reliable D call. This CDR3 has 17 residues. Trimming pared 3 bases from V and 2 bases from J, leaving 19 bases between. Germline loops: CDR1 SGHVS, CDR2 FNYEAQ. The CDR3 reads CASSFGASVPRQETQYF. The CDR3 DNA follows: TGTGCCAGCAGCTTCGGAGCTTCGGTTCCTCGTCAAGAGACCCAGTACTTC. Together with reference TRBV7-6 and TRBJ2-5, the CDR3 gives the full variable domain: GAGVSQSPRYKVTKRGQDVALRCDPISGHVSLYWYRQALGQGPEFLTYFNYEAQQDKSGLPNDRFSAERPEGSISTLTIQRTEQRDSAMYRCASSFGASVPRQETQYFGPGTRLLVL.

This chain links TRBV12-3 or TRBV12-4 with TRBJ1-5, with 9 bases lining up with TRBD1. This CDR3 region has 15 residues. V trimming: 4 bases; J trimming: 5 bases; junction bases outside the gene matches: 6. CDR3 nucleotide sequence: TGTGCCAGCAGTTCCCTAGACAGGGGGGATCAGCCCCAGCATTTT. Residues: CASSSLDRGDQPQHF.

This clonotype was observed once. V gene TRBV6-2 or TRBV6-3 combines with J gene TRBJ2-5; D gene ambiguous. Between the trimmed V and J ends, which lost 2 bases and 6 bases, there was a span of 13 bases. Germline loops: CDR1 MNHEY, CDR2 SVGEGT. The length of the CDR3 is 14 residues. DNA of the CDR3: TGTGCCAGCAGTTACCCCCGAGGTGGAAAGACCCAGTACTTC. Protein sequence: CASSYPRGGKTQYF.

This clonotype was seen just once. The gene calls are TRBV20-1 and TRBJ2-1; 11 nucleotides match TRBD2. Germline CDR1 DFQATT, CDR2 SNEGSKA (reference sequence). After removal of 3 bases from V and 9 bases from J, the junction contained 13 bases not matched to a gene. The length of the CDR3 is 16 residues. CDR3 DNA: TGCAGTGCTAGGATCCGAGGGACTAGCGGCCTCAGTGAGCAGTTCTTC. Residues: CSARIRGTSGLSEQFF.

The chain employs TRBV4-2 and TRBJ2-3, with TRBD2 matching over 8 bases. V gave up 1 base and J gave up 3 bases; unmatched junction bases: 3. This CDR3 spans 15 amino acids. Germline-derived CDR1 and CDR2 are LGHNA and YNFKEQ. The CDR3 coding sequence is TGTGCCAGCAGCCAAGGTAGCGGGATAACAGATACGCAGTATTTT. This sequence encodes CASSQGSGITDTQYF.

V is TRBV20-1 and J is TRBJ1-2; possible D gene TRBD1, 6 bases. This CDR3 is built from 14 residues. CDR1 is DFQATT and CDR2 is SNEGSKA in the germline V gene (reference sequence). Between the trimmed V and J ends, which lost 3 bases and 3 bases, there was a span of 14 bases. The CDR3 is CSASIGGADYGYTF. DNA for the CDR3: TGCAGTGCTAGTATCGGGGGGGCAGACTATGGCTACACCTTC.

The chain is built from TRBV11-2 and TRBJ1-3; D might be TRBD1 (5 bases). CDR1 is SGHAT, CDR2 FQNNGV, per germline. This CDR3 has 16 residues. Deletions cut 0 bases from V and 0 bases from J, with 9 bases between. The DNA of the CDR3 is TGTGCCAGCAGCTTAGAAGGGGCATTCTCTGGAAACACCATATATTTT. Residues: CASSLEGAFSGNTIYF.

This chain connects TRBV11-2 to TRBJ1-4; D is undetermined. Germline V gives CDR1 SGHAT, CDR2 FQNNGV. The CDR3 loop spans 16 amino acids. With 4 bases removed from V and 5 bases from J, the gap between germline ends came to 17 bases. The DNA for the CDR3 is TGTGCCAGCAGCTCCGGAGCTAGGGTTGTGAATGAAAAACTGTTTTTT. Its protein product is CASSSGARVVNEKLFF.

The V gene is TRBV18, the J gene TRBJ2-3, with a possible D match to TRBD1 (6 bases). This CDR3 contains 14 residues. Between the trimmed V and J ends, which lost 3 bases and 4 bases, there was a span of 11 bases. In germline, CDR1 is KGHSH, CDR2 LQKENI. The CDR3 DNA sequence: TGTGCCAGCTCACCGCCAGGGGATCCAGATACGCAGTATTTT. Residues: CASSPPGDPDTQYF. Variable domain in full (rest from reference TRBV18 and TRBJ2-3): NAGVMQNPRHLVRRRGQEARLRCSPMKGHSHVYWYRQLPEEGLKFMVYLQKENIIDESGMPKERFSAEFPKEGPSILRIQQVVRGDSAAYFCASSPPGDPDTQYFGPGTRLTVL.

This clonotype occurred once. J is TRBJ1-5 and V is TRBV10-2, with 7 bases that match TRBD1. CDR1 and CDR2 from the germline V gene are WSHSY and SAAADI. V lost 4 bases to trimming and J lost 0 bases; unmatched junction nucleotides: 6. The CDR3 sequence is 16 residues long. CDR3 coding DNA: TGCGCCAGCAGTGGATGGGACAGAGATAGCAATCAGCCCCAGCATTTT. It encodes CASSGWDRDSNQPQHF.

The J gene is TRBJ2-7, the V gene TRBV20-1; 7 nucleotides line up with TRBD1. The germline gives CDR1 DFQATT, CDR2 SNEGSKA (reference sequence). This CDR3 region has 15 residues. V was clipped by 0 bases and J by 7 bases; unmatched bases: 12. The CDR3 bases are TGCAGTGCTAGAGATCTAAACAGGGGACCGGAGGAGCAGTACTTC. Amino acids: CSARDLNRGPEEQYF.